This T cell receptor (beta chain) originates from a study of Graves' ophthalmopathy and Graves' hyperthyroidism (dated by TCRdb to 2016 to 2018). With respect to the entire study: Peripheral blood was collected before any treatment was given, at the time of initial diagnosis. The study used TCR beta repertoire signatures to distinguish Graves' ophthalmopathy from Graves' hyperthyroidism and to predict progression to ophthalmopathy. In total, around 140 blood samples were TCR-sequenced: 43 ophthalmopathy, approximately 80 hyperthyroidism and some 17 hyperthyroidism-to-ophthalmopathy patients. A discovery set of 100 patients (43 ophthalmopathy, about 55 stable hyperthyroidism) was enrolled to explore V-J signatures distinguishing ophthalmopathy from hyperthyroidism. For independent validation, a separate cohort was made up of 18 hyperthyroidism patients plus 17 patients who later progressed from hyperthyroidism to ophthalmopathy. In roughly 6 hyperthyroidism patients, the T-cell repertoires found in thyroid tissue were compared with those found in blood. After sampling, hyperthyroidism patients received methimazole starting at 30 mg daily, and ophthalmopathy patients received high-dose intravenous methylprednisolone. For training and testing, the roughly 97 patients in the discovery cohort were randomly divided in a 7:3 ratio.

About this clonotype: Its cognate antigen has yet to be identified. Per-base qualities were not stored, and no clone one base away is much larger.

For repertoire sequencing, the TCR beta CDR3 regions were amplified from RNA transcripts. The first round of RT-PCR was done with HTBI primers and the Qiagen OneStep RT-PCR kit, and was followed by a second round of multiplex PCR, then size selection and purification. Libraries were sequenced paired-end with 100 bp reads on an Illumina HiSeq2000. The study's own analysis went as follows. Reads were processed with SOAPnuke, discarding reads with adapters, uncalled bases, mean Phred below 15, or no exact constant-primer or identifier match. COPE v1.2.5 was used to merge the high-quality paired reads. Unique nucleotide sequences were defined as clonotypes and aligned to IMGT TRB V, D and J references using MiTCR v1.1. Only V-J combinations with frequency above 0.0001 were analysed, covering more than 99% of repertoires. For each V-J combination, a TCR clonal expansion and chaos score was defined as F50 clonal expansion divided by the chaos observed in the TCRdist matrix. Welch's t-statistics and random forest were used to reduce features to some 13 V-J combinations, which were fed into a naive Bayes classifier. The similarity between thyroid and blood repertoires was quantified using the Morisita-Horn index. TCRdb passed the public sequencing reads through fastp at Q25 and MiXCR, retaining productive beta sequences. All rows with the same CDR3 protein become a single entry with the most common DNA and genes. These V and J calls rely on TCRdb rather than the paper's analysis. This sample has around 470,000 distinct CDR3 sequences in its table, and around 15% of those were observed once. Clones ranked in the top ten supply over 8% of the sample.

The paper as a whole reports these results and caveats: Most expanded thyroid clonotypes with frequency above 0.001 were also detected in blood, suggesting blood repertoires may reflect the thyroid immune response. Sample size was not statistically predetermined, and group allocation was not concealed from the investigators. The 13-signature model separated ophthalmopathy from stable hyperthyroidism with approximately 90% sensitivity and about 84% specificity in cross-validation, and 80%/75% in the test set. In validation, the model predicted ophthalmopathy progression with 55% to 71% sensitivity and roughly 72% specificity; some twelve predicted patients were CT-confirmed with GO in a median of around 6.5 months.

The ophthalmopathy patients had moderately to severely active disease, with a Clinical Activity Score of 3 or higher, a NOSPECS grade of 4 or higher, and a disease duration of less than 3 months. Patients with other autoimmune diseases, uncontrolled infections, pregnancy or lactation were excluded from the study. Clinical symptoms, serum thyroxine, TRAb, thyroid ultrasound and orbital computed tomography were used for diagnosis. Using Ficoll-Paque density gradient centrifugation, PBMCs were isolated from over 8.5 ml of fresh peripheral blood. Trizol reagent was used to extract the total RNA, and its quality was then checked on an Agilent 2100 Bioanalyzer. From the cysteine through the phenylalanine, the CDR3 covers 14 amino acids. Only the CDR3 portion is preserved as DNA: 42 bases, with reading frame beginning at the first base. Based on the germline V gene, the CDR1 and CDR2 sequences are KGHSH and LQKENI. V and J are truncated by 0 bases and 5 bases respectively, leaving an intervening sequence of 11 bases.

This TCR came from a woman aged 25 to 39 with Graves' ophthalmopathy. Donor details come from another sample of the same person, matched by shared clones. Sequencing was performed on blood. The receptor chain draws on TRBV18 and TRBJ2-7, with the D gene tentatively TRBD1 or TRBD2, based on 5 matching bases in each. DNA sequence: TGTGCCAGCTCACCACCCGCCCGGGGACACGAGCAGTACTTC. It codes for CASSPPARGHEQYF.